A selection of T cell receptor beta chains follows, all from one sample in a study of blood T cell repertoires in COVID-19. Assay: immunoSEQ multiplex PCR; the TCRdb copy retains only in-frame clones and omits some. This sample yields approximately 500,000 clones, of which roughly 85% are seen a single time; 3.2% belongs to the top ten. Sample: peripheral blood. Source of these receptors: a human donor in a cohort sampled during active COVID-19. CDR3s leave out the opening cysteine and the closing phenylalanine or tryptophan.

j_call | v_call | cdr3_aa
TRBJ1-5 | TRBV4-1 | ASSQDHFNDRVNQPQH
TRBJ2-2 | TRBV11-2 | ASSPFTPGELF
TRBJ2-7 | TRBV3-1/TRBV3-2 | ASSQVQDSEQY
TRBJ2-7 | TRBV27 | ASSRDWQASYEQY
TRBJ2-7 | TRBV5-1 | ASTRTDRSVYEQY
TRBJ1-2 | TRBV27 | ASSLTGIVGYT
TRBJ1-1 | TRBV19 | ASSPRTGANTEAF
TRBJ1-1 | TRBV19 | ASSTTPRSEAF
TRBJ1-2 | TRBV7-9 | ASSFATPRSNGYT
TRBJ1-1 | TRBV29-1 | SSEGAANTEAF
TRBJ2-3 | TRBV7-3 | ASSSQGGSSTDTQY
TRBJ1-1 | TRBV10-1 | ASGSTEAF
TRBJ2-1 | TRBV7-3 | ASSPTSSYNEQF
TRBJ1-5 | TRBV30 | AWSSGQPQH
TRBJ1-1 | TRBV19 | ASSLRVVNTEAF
TRBJ2-1 | TRBV5-4 | ASSLGVVSYNEQF